The 12 T cell receptor beta chains below all came from one sample that was sequenced in a study of blood T cell repertoires in COVID-19. The protocol was immunoSEQ multiplex PCR, while the TCRdb copy is restricted to in-frame clones and leaves out a portion. Altogether about 280,000 clones are present, 87% being singletons, with the ten largest covering about 6%. The sample comprised PBMCs or T cells enriched from blood (not recorded which). The receptors here all came from a woman aged 40 to 50 who had recovered from COVID-19.

The chain couples TRBV2 to TRBJ2-7; TRBD2 aligns across 9 bases. Germline lookup yields CDR1 SNHLY and CDR2 FYNNEI. CDR3 length: 14 residues. Losses at the gene ends were 4 bases for V and 3 bases for J; bases not matched to a gene: 4. The CDR3 region has the DNA TGTGCCAGCAGTGGGACTAGCGTCTACTACGAGCAGTACTTC. Amino acid sequence: CASSGTSVYYEQYF. Full variable domain (missing parts from reference TRBV2 and TRBJ2-7): EPEVTQTPSHQVTQMGQEVILRCVPISNHLYFYWYRQILGQKVEFLVSFYNNEISEKSEIFDDQFSVERPDGSNFTLKIRSTKLEDSAMYFCASSGTSVYYEQYFGPGTRLTVT.

The V and J genes are TRBV7-9 and TRBJ2-3, with 7 bases fitting TRBD2. Looked up from germline, CDR1 is SEHNR and CDR2 is FQNEAQ (reference sequence). J gave up 5 bases and V 7 bases, and 15 bases lay outside the gene matches. There are 16 residues in the CDR3. The CDR3 DNA follows: TGTGCCAGCACCGGGGGGAGGCAGAGAGGGCAAGATACGCAGTATTTT. This sequence encodes CASTGGRQRGQDTQYF.

This clone came up once. The rearrangement joins TRBV7-8 to TRBJ2-7, with 9 bases identical to TRBD2. CDR1 is SGHVS, CDR2 FQNEAQ, per germline. CDR3 length equals 15 residues. The trim removed 1 base at V and 0 bases at J, leaving 1 base unmatched. The CDR3 loop reads CASSLGGGGSYEQYF. In nucleotides, the CDR3 is TGTGCCAGCAGCTTAGGCGGGGGGGGCTCCTACGAGCAGTACTTC.

The gene calls are TRBV6-4 and TRBJ1-1, with no clear D. Germline values: CDR1 MRHNA, CDR2 SNTAGT. V was shortened by 4 bases and J by 7 bases, with 10 bases between the two germline ends. This CDR3 spans 12 amino acids. For the CDR3, the DNA is TGTGCCAGCAGTGGCCCAAGCGGTGAAGCTTTCTTT. Residues: CASSGPSGEAFF.

This clone was detected only a few times. The V and J genes are TRBV18 and TRBJ1-1; TRBD1 matches at 10 bases. The V gene's germline CDR1 is KGHSH and CDR2 LQKENI. The CDR3 has 16 amino acids. J gave up 0 bases and V 6 bases, and 7 bases lay outside the gene matches. The CDR3 DNA sequence: TGTGCCAGCTCGCCCGGACAGGGGGGAGTGAACACTGAAGCTTTCTTT. It translates to CASSPGQGGVNTEAFF.

The rearrangement joins TRBV30 to TRBJ2-1; TRBD2 matches at 8 bases. V shed 0 bases, J shed 8 bases, and the junction held 9 bases outside the gene matches. This CDR3 has 15 residues. CDR1 and CDR2 from the germline V gene are GTSNPN and SVGIG (reference sequence). CDR3: CAWSVRTSRGDEQFF. CDR3 DNA: TGTGCCTGGAGTGTACGGACTAGCCGAGGGGATGAGCAGTTCTTC.

This chain connects TRBV7-2 to TRBJ2-1; TRBD2 might be the D (6 bases). V shed 1 base and J shed 5 bases, with 12 bases lying between them. Germline V gives CDR1 SGHTA, CDR2 FQGNSA. There are 15 residues in the CDR3. CDR3 protein: CASSLVGGVNNEQFF. CDR3 DNA sequence: TGTGCCAGCAGCTTAGTCGGGGGAGTGAACAATGAGCAGTTCTTC.

This chain connects TRBV2 to TRBJ1-4; 7 positions match TRBD1. Germline CDR1 is SNHLY and CDR2 is FYNNEI. This CDR3 spans 17 amino acids. The V segment lost 7 bases and the J segment 8 bases; nucleotides outside the gene matches: 19. The CDR3 DNA reads as TGTGCCAGCAAAGGGTCACAGGGGCAACCTACTGGAGAAAAACTGTTTTTT. Its protein is CASKGSQGQPTGEKLFF.

Concerning this clone: At one boundary the junction diverges from the germline segment, which might be a read error. V is TRBV7-2 and J is TRBJ2-4; possible D gene TRBD2, 7 bases. CDR3 length equals 15 residues. Germline CDR1 SGHTA, CDR2 FQGNSA. The CDR3 coding sequence is TGTGCCAGCAGCTTAGACACGGGAGGACAGAAGGATAATCACTTC. Translated, it gives CASSLDTGGQKDNHF.

Points on this clone: The sample contains more than one DNA sequence encoding this CDR3. J is TRBJ2-7 and V is TRBV7-9; TRBD1 is a possible D gene (5 bases). V was trimmed by 5 bases and J by 3 bases, leaving 8 bases between them. The CDR3 totals 12 residues. The germline V gene encodes CDR1 SEHNR and CDR2 FQNEAQ (reference sequence). CDR3 DNA: TGTGCCAGCAGCACCCAGGGCTACGAGCAGTACTTC. It yields the protein CASSTQGYEQYF.

CDR3 amino acids: CASSLPGEVRENIQYF. The CDR3 nucleotides are TGTGCCAGCAGCCTACCCGGGGAAGTAAGGGAAAACATTCAGTACTTC. The chain employs TRBV5-6 and TRBJ2-4, with a weak D call TRBD2 (5 bases). This CDR3 spans 16 amino acids. The germline CDR1 and CDR2 sequences are SGHDT and YYEEEE. Trimming stripped 4 bases from V and 5 bases from J, with 19 bases between. The variable domain in full, completed from reference TRBV5-6 and TRBJ2-4, reads DAGVTQSPTHLIKTRGQQVTLRCSPKSGHDTVSWYQQALGQGPQFIFQYYEEEERQRGNFPDRFSGHQFPNYSSELNVNALLLGDSALYLCASSLPGEVRENIQYFGAGTRLSVL.

In DNA, the CDR3 is TGTGCCAGCAGCTTAGGTCCCGAAGCCGATACGCAGTATTTT. Encoded protein: CASSLGPEADTQYF. V is TRBV7-8 and J is TRBJ2-3; D is ambiguous. Trimming removed 1 base at V and 6 bases at J, with 11 bases between. The CDR3 loop spans 14 amino acids. In germline, CDR1 is SGHVS, CDR2 FQNEAQ.